The 13 T cell receptor beta chains given below trace back to one sample, sequenced in a study of beta chain features in type 1 diabetes. Regarding the study as a whole: Among patients with Type 1 diabetes, TCRB CDR3s were moderately but significantly shorter in every one of the four CD4+ subsets.

The entirety of the isolated RNA underwent reverse transcription, so expressed TCRB transcripts were sequenced. Clones were read by immunoSEQ multiplex PCR, and TCRdb kept only the in-frame ones, dropping some. The repertoire consists of some 70,000 clones, with roughly 50% occurring once and the leading ten covering 0.7%. These receptors are not linked to any known antigen. The sequenced sample consisted of central memory CD4+ T cells from blood. All receptors derive from a man aged 25-45 years with type 1 diabetes.

This clone is a singleton in its sample. This chain links TRBV18 with TRBJ1-1, with TRBD1 identical over 8 bases. Germline V gene sequence: CDR1 KGHSH, CDR2 LQKENI. This CDR3 is built from 14 residues. The V and J ends lost 8 bases and 1 base, in that order; junction bases with no gene match: 6. The CDR3 sequence is CASTYRGENTEAFF. In nucleotides, the CDR3 is TGTGCCAGCACATACAGGGGGGAGAACACTGAAGCTTTCTTT.

This clone has more than one count but fewer than ten. This rearrangement joins TRBV5-6 to TRBJ1-3, with D hard to call. Trimming removed 4 bases from V and 2 bases from J, with 16 bases in between. Germline assignment: CDR1 SGHDT and CDR2 YYEEEE. This CDR3 is 16 amino acids long. CDR3 DNA sequence: TGTGCCAGCAGCCGGAGGACCGAAAGGGCTGGAAACACCATATATTTT. As protein: CASSRRTERAGNTIYF.

This clone was detected only a few times. This chain links TRBV30 with TRBJ1-3; D unclear. Looked up from germline, CDR1 is GTSNPN and CDR2 is SVGIG (reference sequence). This CDR3 has 14 residues. Trimming took 4 bases from V and 0 from J, leaving 10 bases between them. CDR3 loop: CAWNPRSSGNTIYF. The CDR3, as DNA: TGTGCCTGGAACCCCCGGAGCTCTGGAAACACCATATATTTT.

The chain combines TRBV6-6 with TRBJ1-1; 8 bases are shared with TRBD1. The CDR3 length is 13 residues. Germline V CDR1 and CDR2: MNHNY, SVGAGI (reference sequence). V dropped 7 bases and J dropped 1; count of bases not matched to a gene: 2. DNA of the CDR3: TGTGCCAGCACTGGGACAGGGAACACTGAAGCTTTCTTT. Amino acid sequence: CASTGTGNTEAFF.

The rearrangement joins TRBV5-6 to TRBJ1-1; D not certain. The V gene lost 0 bases and the J gene lost 2 bases, with 14 bases spanning the gap. The CDR3 length is 16 residues. Germline V CDR1 and CDR2: SGHDT, YYEEEE. The CDR3 is CASSLAGFGKNTEAFF. In DNA form, the CDR3 reads TGTGCCAGCAGCTTGGCCGGGTTTGGAAAAAACACTGAAGCTTTCTTT.

The V gene is TRBV5-5, the J gene TRBJ2-5, with 10 bases aligning to TRBD2. The CDR3 covers 16 residues. Germline trimming cut 3 bases from V and 1 base from J; bases unmatched to any gene: 6. Germline CDR1 is SGHKS and CDR2 is YYEKEE (reference sequence). CDR3 protein: CASSSPGTSVQETQYF. For the CDR3, the DNA is TGTGCCAGCAGCTCCCCAGGGACTAGCGTCCAAGAGACCCAGTACTTC. The full variable domain, in which reference TRBV5-5 and TRBJ2-5 provide the parts outside the CDR3, is DAGVTQSPTHLIKTRGQQVTLRCSPISGHKSVSWYQQVLGQGPQFIFQYYEKEERGRGNFPDRFSARQFPNYSSELNVNALLLGDSALYLCASSSPGTSVQETQYFGPGTRLLVL.

The rearrangement joins TRBV13 to TRBJ2-7; 8 bases line up with TRBD1. This CDR3 region has 14 residues. V shed 5 bases, J shed 3 bases, and the junction held 6 bases outside the gene matches. Germline CDR1 and CDR2: PRHDT and FYEKMQ (reference sequence). CDR3 residues: CASSTGGLVYEQYF. The CDR3, as DNA: TGTGCCAGCAGCACAGGGGGGCTAGTCTACGAGCAGTACTTC.

The chain combines TRBV7-9 with TRBJ2-7; TRBD1 might be the D (6 bases). CDR1 and CDR2 from the germline V gene are SEHNR and FQNEAQ (reference sequence). The CDR3 runs 13 residues. V shed 4 bases and J shed 2 bases, with 9 bases lying between them. CDR3 nucleotide sequence: TGTGCCAGCAGCTCGGACAGCGCCTACGAGCAGTACTTC. Translating it yields CASSSDSAYEQYF. The full variable domain, with the rest looked up from reference TRBV7-9 and TRBJ2-7, is DTGVSQNPRHKITKRGQNVTFRCDPISEHNRLYWYRQTLGQGPEFLTYFQNEAQLEKSRLLSDRFSAERPKGSFSTLEIQRTEQGDSAMYLCASSSDSAYEQYFGPGTRLTVT.

This chain links TRBV18 with TRBJ1-3; tentatively, D is TRBD1 (5 bases). The CDR3 covers 15 residues. Trimming left V 3 bases short and J 4 bases short, with 13 bases between. Per the germline V gene, CDR1 is KGHSH and CDR2 is LQKENI. This chain's CDR3 is CASSPPRVRGNTIYF. Here the CDR3 DNA reads TGTGCCAGCTCACCGCCCAGGGTTCGGGGAAACACCATATATTTT.

The J gene is TRBJ1-6, the V gene TRBV29-1; D is possibly TRBD1 (6 bases). The CDR3 is made up of 13 amino acids. V lost 4 bases and J lost 6, with 10 bases in between. Per the germline V gene, CDR1 is SQVTM and CDR2 is ANQGSEA. CDR3 coding DNA: TGCAGCGTTGGGACAGATCTTAATTCACCCCTCCACTTT. It specifies CSVGTDLNSPLHF.

The chain employs TRBV6-1 and TRBJ1-5, with a tentative D call TRBD1 (6 bases). V was cut by 6 bases and J by 4 bases, with 13 bases left in between. The CDR3 contains 14 residues. Germline V gene data show CDR1 as MNHNS and CDR2 as SASEGT. This CDR3 is CASREGGWNQPQHF. The CDR3 bases are TGTGCCAGCAGGGAGGGGGGGTGGAATCAGCCCCAGCATTTT.

This clone was seen more than once but under ten times. J is TRBJ1-6 and V is TRBV5-1; D is perhaps TRBD1 (6 bases). The CDR3 is 15 amino acids. CDR1 and CDR2 from the germline V gene are SGHRS and YFSETQ. V lost 4 bases, J lost 8 bases, and 16 bases lay in between. The CDR3 DNA sequence: TGCGCCAGCAGCGGCCGGCCAGGGGCTGATTCACCCCTCCACTTT. It encodes CASSGRPGADSPLHF.

V usage is TRBV2 and J usage is TRBJ2-1, with D possibly being TRBD1 (5 bases). The CDR3 runs to 12 residues. Trimming cost V 6 bases and J 8 bases, with 11 bases left between them. Germline V CDR1 and CDR2: SNHLY, FYNNEI. CDR3 DNA: TGTGCCAGCAGGAAACAGGCCGATGAGCAGTTCTTC. Translating gives CASRKQADEQFF.